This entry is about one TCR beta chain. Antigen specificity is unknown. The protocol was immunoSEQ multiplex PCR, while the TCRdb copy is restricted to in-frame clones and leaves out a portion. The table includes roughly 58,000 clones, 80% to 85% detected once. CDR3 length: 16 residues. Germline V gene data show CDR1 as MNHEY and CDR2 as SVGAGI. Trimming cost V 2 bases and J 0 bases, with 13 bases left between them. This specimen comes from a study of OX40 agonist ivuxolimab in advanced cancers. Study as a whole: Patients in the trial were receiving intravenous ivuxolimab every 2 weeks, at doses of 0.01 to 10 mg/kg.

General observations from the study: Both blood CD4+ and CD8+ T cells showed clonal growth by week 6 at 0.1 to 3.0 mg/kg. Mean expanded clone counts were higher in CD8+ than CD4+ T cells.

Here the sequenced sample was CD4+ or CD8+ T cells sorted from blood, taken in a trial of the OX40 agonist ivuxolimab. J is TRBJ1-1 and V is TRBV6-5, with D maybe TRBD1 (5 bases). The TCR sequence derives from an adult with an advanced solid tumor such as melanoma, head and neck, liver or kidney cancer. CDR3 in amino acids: CASSYRAAGVNTEAFF. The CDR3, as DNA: TGTGCCAGCAGTTACCGTGCGGCGGGGGTGAACACTGAAGCTTTCTTT.